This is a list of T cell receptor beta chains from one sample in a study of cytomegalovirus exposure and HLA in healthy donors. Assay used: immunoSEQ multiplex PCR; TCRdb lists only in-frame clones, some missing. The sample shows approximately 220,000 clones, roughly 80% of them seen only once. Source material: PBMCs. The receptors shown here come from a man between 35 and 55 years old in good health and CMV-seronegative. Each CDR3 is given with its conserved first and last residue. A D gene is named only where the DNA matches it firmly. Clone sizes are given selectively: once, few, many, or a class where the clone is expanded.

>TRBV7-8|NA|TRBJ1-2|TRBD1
TGTGCCAGCAGCGCGGCGACAGGGGTCGGCTATGGCTACACCTTC
CASSAATGVGYGYTF
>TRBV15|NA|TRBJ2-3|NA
TGTGCCACCAGCAGGCGGGCCGGCCTAGATACGCAGTATTTT
CATSRRAGLDTQYF
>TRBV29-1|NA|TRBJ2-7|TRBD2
TGCAGCGTTGGACCTAGCGGCTATGCCCACGAGCAGTACTTC
CSVGPSGYAHEQYF
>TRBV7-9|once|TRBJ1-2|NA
TGTGCCAGCAGCTCCCCATTAGCGACCCCTAACTATGGCTACACCTTC
CASSSPLATPNYGYTF
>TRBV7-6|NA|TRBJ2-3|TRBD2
TGTGCCAGCAGCCCTAGACTAGCGGGAGAGCTCACAGATACGCAGTATTTT
CASSPRLAGELTDTQYF
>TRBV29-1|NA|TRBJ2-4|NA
TGCAGCGTTCCTGCTCTCGGGAACATTCAGTACTTC
CSVPALGNIQYF
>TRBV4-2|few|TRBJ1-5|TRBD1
TGTGCCAGCAGCCAGGGACAGGGCAATCAGCCCCAGCATTTT
CASSQGQGNQPQHF
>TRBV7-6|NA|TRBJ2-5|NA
TGTGCCAGCAGCTTAATCGTCGAGACCCAGTACTTC
CASSLIVETQYF
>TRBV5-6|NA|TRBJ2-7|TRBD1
TGTGCCAGCAGCTTTCCAGGGGGCCCCTACGAGCAGTACTTC
CASSFPGGPYEQYF
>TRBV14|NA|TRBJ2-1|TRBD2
TGTGCCAGCAGCCGAACCGGGGGGGCTTCCTACAATGAGCAGTTCTTC
CASSRTGGASYNEQFF
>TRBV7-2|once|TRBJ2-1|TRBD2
TGTGCCAGCAGCTTAGTTCGGGAGGGGGGTGAGCAGTTCTTC
CASSLVREGGEQFF
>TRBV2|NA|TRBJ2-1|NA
TGTGCCAGCACCATTGACAGGAATCTTAACAATGAGCAGTTCTTC
CASTIDRNLNNEQFF
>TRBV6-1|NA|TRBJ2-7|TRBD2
TGTGCCAGCAGTGAAGGAGGGCTAGCGGGAAACTACGAGCAGTACTTC
CASSEGGLAGNYEQYF
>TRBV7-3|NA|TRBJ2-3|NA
TGTGCCAGCAGCTTAAGGTTCAGATCGGATACGCAGTATTTT
CASSLRFRSDTQYF
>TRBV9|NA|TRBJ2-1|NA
TGTGCCAGCGCGGGTAGCTCCTCCTACAATGAGCAGTTCTTC
CASAGSSSYNEQFF
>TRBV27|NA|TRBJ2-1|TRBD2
TGTGCCAGCAGTCCGACCTTGACTAGCGGGGGGCCCAATGAGCAGTTCTTC
CASSPTLTSGGPNEQFF
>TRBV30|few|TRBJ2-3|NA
TGTGCCTGGGTCTACGGGTCCACAGATACGCAGTATTTT
CAWVYGSTDTQYF
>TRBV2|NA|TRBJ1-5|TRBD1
TGTGCCAGCAGGGGGGGACAGTACAATCAGCCCCAGCATTTT
CASRGGQYNQPQHF
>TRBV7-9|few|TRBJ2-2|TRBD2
TGTGCCAGCAGCTTCGGTCGCGCTAGCGGGGGGGCCGGGGAGCTGTTTTTT
CASSFGRASGGAGELFF
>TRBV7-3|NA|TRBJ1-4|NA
TGTGCCAGCAGTTTAGAGAGGGGGGAAAAACTGTTTTTT
CASSLERGEKLFF
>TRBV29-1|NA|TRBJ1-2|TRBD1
TGCAGCGTTTTAACAGGGGGGAACGGCTACACCTTC
CSVLTGGNGYTF
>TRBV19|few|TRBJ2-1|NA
TGTGCCAGTAGTAGGAAACCAGGGGTGGCCTACAATGAGCAGTTCTTC
CASSRKPGVAYNEQFF
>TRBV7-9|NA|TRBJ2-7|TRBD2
TGTTCCAGCAGCTTGAGACTAGCGGGAGTCGACGAGCAGTACTTC
CSSSLRLAGVDEQYF
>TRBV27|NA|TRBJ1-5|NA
TGTGCCAGCAGTTTAGGACAGAGCAATCAGCCCCAGCATTTT
CASSLGQSNQPQHF
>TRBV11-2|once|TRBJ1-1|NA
TGTGCCAGCAGCTCGTCGGGGGGGGTGAACACTGAAGCTTTCTTT
CASSSSGGVNTEAFF
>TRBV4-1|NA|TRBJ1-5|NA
TGCGCCAGCAGCCAACAGGGGCAGGTAAATCAGCCCCAGCATTTT
CASSQQGQVNQPQHF
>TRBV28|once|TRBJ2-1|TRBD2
TGTGCCAGCAGTTTATGGGGGAGCGGGAGAGGAGACAATGAGCAGTTCTTC
CASSLWGSGRGDNEQFF
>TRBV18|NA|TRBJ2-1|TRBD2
TGTGCCAGCTCACCACCAACTAGCGGGAAGAATGAGCAGTTCTTC
CASSPPTSGKNEQFF
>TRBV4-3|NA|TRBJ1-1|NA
TGCGCCAGCAGCCAGCCCCACGGTAACGCTGAAGCTTTCTTT
CASSQPHGNAEAFF
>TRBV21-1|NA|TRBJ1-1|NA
TGTGCCAGCAGCAAAAGGGACAGGGGGCGCCGGATCACTGAAGCTTTCTTT
CASSKRDRGRRITEAFF
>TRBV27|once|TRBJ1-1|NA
TGTGCCAGCCATACGGTGAACACTGAAGCTTTCTTT
CASHTVNTEAFF
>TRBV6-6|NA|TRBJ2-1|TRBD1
TGTGCCAGCAGCCGACAGGGTGGGCAGTTCTTC
CASSRQGGQFF
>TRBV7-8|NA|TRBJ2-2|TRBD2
TGTGCCAGCAGCCAGGGTCGGGAGGGCACCGGGGAGCTGTTTTTT
CASSQGREGTGELFF
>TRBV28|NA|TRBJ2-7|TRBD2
TGTGCCAGCAGTTATGCGGGGGTTTATAGGTCCTACGAGCAGTACTTC
CASSYAGVYRSYEQYF
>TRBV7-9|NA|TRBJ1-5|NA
TGTTCCAGCAGCTTGGGAGGGCTTGGCAATCAGCCCCAGCATTTT
CSSSLGGLGNQPQHF